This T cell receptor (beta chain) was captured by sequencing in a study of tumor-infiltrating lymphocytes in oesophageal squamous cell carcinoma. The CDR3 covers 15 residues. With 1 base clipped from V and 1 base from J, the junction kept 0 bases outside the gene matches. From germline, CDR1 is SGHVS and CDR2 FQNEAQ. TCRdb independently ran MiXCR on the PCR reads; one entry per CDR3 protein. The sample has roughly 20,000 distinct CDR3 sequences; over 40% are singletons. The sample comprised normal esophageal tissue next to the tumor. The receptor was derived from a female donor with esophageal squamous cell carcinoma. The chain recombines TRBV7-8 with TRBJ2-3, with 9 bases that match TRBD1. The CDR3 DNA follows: TGTGCCAGCAGCTTAGGACAGGGGGGCACAGATACGCAGTATTTT. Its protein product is CASSLGQGGTDTQYF.